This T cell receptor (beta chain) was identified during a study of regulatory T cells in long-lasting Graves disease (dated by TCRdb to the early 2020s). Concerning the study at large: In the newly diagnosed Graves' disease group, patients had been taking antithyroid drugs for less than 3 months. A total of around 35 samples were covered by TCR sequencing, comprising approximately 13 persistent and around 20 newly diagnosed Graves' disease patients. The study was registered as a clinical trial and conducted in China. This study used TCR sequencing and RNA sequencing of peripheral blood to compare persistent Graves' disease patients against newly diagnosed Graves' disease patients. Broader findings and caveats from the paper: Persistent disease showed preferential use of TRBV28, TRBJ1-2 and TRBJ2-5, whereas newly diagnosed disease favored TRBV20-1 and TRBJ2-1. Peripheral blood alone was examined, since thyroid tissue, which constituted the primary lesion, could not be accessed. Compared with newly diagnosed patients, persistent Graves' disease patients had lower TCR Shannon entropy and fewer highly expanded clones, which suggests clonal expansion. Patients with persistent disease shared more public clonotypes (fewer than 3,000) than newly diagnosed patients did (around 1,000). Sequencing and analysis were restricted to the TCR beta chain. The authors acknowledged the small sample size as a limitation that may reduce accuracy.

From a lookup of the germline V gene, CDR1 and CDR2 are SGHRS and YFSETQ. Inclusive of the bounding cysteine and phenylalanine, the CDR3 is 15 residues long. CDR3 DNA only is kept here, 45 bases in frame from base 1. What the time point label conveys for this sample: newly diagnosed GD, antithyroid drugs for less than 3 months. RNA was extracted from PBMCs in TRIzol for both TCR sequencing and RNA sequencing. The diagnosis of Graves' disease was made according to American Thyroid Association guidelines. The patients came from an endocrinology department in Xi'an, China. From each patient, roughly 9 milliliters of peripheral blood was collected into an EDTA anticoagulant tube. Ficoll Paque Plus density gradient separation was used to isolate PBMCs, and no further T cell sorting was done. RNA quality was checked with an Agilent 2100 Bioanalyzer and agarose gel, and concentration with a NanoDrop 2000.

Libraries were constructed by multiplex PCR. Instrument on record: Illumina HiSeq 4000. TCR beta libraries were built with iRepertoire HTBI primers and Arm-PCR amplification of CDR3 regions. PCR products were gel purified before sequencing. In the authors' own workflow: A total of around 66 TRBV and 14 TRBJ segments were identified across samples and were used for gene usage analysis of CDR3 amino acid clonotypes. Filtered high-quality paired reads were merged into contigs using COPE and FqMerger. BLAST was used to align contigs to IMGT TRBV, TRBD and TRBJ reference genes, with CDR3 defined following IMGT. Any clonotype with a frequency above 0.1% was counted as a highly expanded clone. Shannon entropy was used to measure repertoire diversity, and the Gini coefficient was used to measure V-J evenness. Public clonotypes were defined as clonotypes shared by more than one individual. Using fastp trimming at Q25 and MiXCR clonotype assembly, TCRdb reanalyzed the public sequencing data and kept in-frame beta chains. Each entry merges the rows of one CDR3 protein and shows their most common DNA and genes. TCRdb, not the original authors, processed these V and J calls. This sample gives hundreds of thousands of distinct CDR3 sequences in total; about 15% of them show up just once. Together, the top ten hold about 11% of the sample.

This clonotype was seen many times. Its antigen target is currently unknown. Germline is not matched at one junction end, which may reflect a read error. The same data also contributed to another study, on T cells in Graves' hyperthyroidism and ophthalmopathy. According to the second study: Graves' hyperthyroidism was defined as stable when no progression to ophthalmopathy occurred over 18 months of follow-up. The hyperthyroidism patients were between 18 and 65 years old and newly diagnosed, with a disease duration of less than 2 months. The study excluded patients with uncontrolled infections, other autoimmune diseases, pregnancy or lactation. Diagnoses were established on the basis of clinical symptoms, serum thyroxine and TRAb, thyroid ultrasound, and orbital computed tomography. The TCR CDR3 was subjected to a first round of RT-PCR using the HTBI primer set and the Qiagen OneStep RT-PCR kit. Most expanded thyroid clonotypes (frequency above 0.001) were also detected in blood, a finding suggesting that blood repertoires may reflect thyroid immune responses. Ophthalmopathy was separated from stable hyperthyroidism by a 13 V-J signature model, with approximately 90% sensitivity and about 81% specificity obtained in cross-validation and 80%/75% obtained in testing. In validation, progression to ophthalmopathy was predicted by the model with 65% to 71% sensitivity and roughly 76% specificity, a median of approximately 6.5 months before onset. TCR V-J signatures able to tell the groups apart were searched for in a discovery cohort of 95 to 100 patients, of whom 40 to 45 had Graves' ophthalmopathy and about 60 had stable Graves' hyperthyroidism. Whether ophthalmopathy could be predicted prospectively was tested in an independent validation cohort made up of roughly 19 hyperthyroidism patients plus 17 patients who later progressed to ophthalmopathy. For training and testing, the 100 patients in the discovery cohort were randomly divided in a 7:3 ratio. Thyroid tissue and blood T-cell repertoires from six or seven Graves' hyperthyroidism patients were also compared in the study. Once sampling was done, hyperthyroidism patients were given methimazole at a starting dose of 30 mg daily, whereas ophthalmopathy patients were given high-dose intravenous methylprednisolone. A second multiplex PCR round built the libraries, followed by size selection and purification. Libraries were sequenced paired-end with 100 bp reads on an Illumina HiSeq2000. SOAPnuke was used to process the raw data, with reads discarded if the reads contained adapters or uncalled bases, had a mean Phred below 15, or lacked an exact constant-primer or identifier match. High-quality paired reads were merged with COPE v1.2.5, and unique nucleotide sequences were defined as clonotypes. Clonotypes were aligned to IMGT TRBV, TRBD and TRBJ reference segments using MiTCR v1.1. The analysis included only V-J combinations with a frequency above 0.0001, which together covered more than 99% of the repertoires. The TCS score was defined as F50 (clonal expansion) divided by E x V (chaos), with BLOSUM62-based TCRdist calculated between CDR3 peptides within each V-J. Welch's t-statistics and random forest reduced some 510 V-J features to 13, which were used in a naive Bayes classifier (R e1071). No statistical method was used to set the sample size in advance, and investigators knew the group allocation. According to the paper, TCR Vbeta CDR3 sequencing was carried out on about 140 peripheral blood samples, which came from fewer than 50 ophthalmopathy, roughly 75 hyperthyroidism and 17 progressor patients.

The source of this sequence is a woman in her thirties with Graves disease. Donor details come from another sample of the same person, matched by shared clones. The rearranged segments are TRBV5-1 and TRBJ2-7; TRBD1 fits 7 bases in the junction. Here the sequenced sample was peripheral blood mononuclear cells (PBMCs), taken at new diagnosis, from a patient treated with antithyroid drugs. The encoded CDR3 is CASSSGQKTSYEQYF. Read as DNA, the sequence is TGTGCCAGCAGCTCGGGACAGAAAACTTCCTACGAGCAGTACTTC.